The rows below give T cell receptor beta chains drawn from one sample of a study of blood T cell repertoires in COVID-19. The method was immunoSEQ multiplex PCR; TCRdb's version includes in-frame clones alone and lacks a portion of them. Seen here are around 150,000 clones, 90% to 95% observed once, and the top ten hold around 2%. Input material: peripheral blood. These receptors were taken from a woman aged 55-70 years with COVID-19, enrolled during active disease. The CDR3 runs from the conserved cysteine through the conserved F or W. D genes are given only for firm matches.

CDR3aa: CASPPAGQPLINEQFF
j_gene: TRBJ2-1
d_gene: -
v_gene: TRBV28

CDR3aa: CASSGRTGQNSPLHF
j_gene: TRBJ1-6
d_gene: -
v_gene: TRBV7-2

CDR3aa: CASSQGLDPTNEKLFF
j_gene: TRBJ1-4
d_gene: -
v_gene: TRBV4-3

CDR3aa: CASSPGGGNQPQHF
j_gene: TRBJ1-5
d_gene: -
v_gene: TRBV18

CDR3aa: CASSSRDRKYGYTF
j_gene: TRBJ1-2
d_gene: TRBD1
v_gene: TRBV13

CDR3aa: CAWSVDGSSGNTIYF
j_gene: TRBJ1-3
d_gene: -
v_gene: TRBV30

CDR3aa: CASSYSGGFTEAFF
j_gene: TRBJ1-1
d_gene: -
v_gene: TRBV6-5

CDR3aa: CASSPDRELAFF
j_gene: TRBJ1-1
d_gene: TRBD1
v_gene: TRBV5-1

CDR3aa: CASSLDYRVSTDTQYF
j_gene: TRBJ2-3
d_gene: -
v_gene: TRBV7-9

CDR3aa: CASSMGLPTWYTGELFF
j_gene: TRBJ2-2
d_gene: -
v_gene: TRBV19

CDR3aa: CAISGTGGPSEAFF
j_gene: TRBJ1-1
d_gene: TRBD1
v_gene: TRBV10-3

CDR3aa: CASSYARQSEAFF
j_gene: TRBJ1-1
d_gene: -
v_gene: TRBV6-2/TRBV6-3

CDR3aa: CASSLRDSEYEQYF
j_gene: TRBJ2-7
d_gene: TRBD1
v_gene: TRBV5-4

CDR3aa: CASSVGGGAGTGELFF
j_gene: TRBJ2-2
d_gene: TRBD1
v_gene: TRBV9

CDR3aa: CASSGGPISPQHF
j_gene: TRBJ1-5
d_gene: -
v_gene: TRBV2

CDR3aa: CASSLVRAGGGETQYF
j_gene: TRBJ2-5
d_gene: TRBD2
v_gene: TRBV7-6

CDR3aa: CASSLVHEQYF
j_gene: TRBJ2-7
d_gene: -
v_gene: TRBV18

CDR3aa: CASSFAGTGYGYTF
j_gene: TRBJ1-2
d_gene: TRBD1
v_gene: TRBV27

CDR3aa: CASSDFPTNQPQHF
j_gene: TRBJ1-5
d_gene: -
v_gene: TRBV5-6

CDR3aa: CASSWVPGQGAGELFF
j_gene: TRBJ2-2
d_gene: TRBD1
v_gene: TRBV5-1

CDR3aa: CASRRGADIAFF
j_gene: TRBJ1-1
d_gene: -
v_gene: TRBV6-5

CDR3aa: CASSLGGQSNTGELFF
j_gene: TRBJ2-2
d_gene: -
v_gene: TRBV11-3

CDR3aa: CASSLLGTASYNEQFF
j_gene: TRBJ2-1
d_gene: TRBD1
v_gene: TRBV7-9

CDR3aa: CASSLSTGPGNTIYF
j_gene: TRBJ1-3
d_gene: TRBD1
v_gene: TRBV27

CDR3aa: CAWSAEGASYGYTF
j_gene: TRBJ1-2
d_gene: TRBD1
v_gene: TRBV30

CDR3aa: CASSSLYIAGQGHEQYF
j_gene: TRBJ2-7
d_gene: -
v_gene: TRBV27

CDR3aa: CATSTVRTGPSATQYF
j_gene: TRBJ2-5
d_gene: TRBD1
v_gene: TRBV15

CDR3aa: CPLITTNEKLFF
j_gene: TRBJ1-4
d_gene: -
v_gene: TRBV6-4

CDR3aa: CASSRGSGRETF
j_gene: TRBJ1-2
d_gene: -
v_gene: TRBV18

CDR3aa: CASSLGWRSYGYTF
j_gene: TRBJ1-2
d_gene: -
v_gene: TRBV7-9

CDR3aa: CASSVGQGNYGYTF
j_gene: TRBJ1-2
d_gene: TRBD1
v_gene: TRBV9

CDR3aa: CASSNFGNTIYF
j_gene: TRBJ1-3
d_gene: -
v_gene: TRBV7-2

CDR3aa: CASSLFAGSYNEQFF
j_gene: TRBJ2-1
d_gene: -
v_gene: TRBV7-3

CDR3aa: CASSLGRGAMNTEAFF
j_gene: TRBJ1-1
d_gene: -
v_gene: TRBV7-2

CDR3aa: CATSRDRGGTGELFF
j_gene: TRBJ2-2
d_gene: TRBD2
v_gene: TRBV15

CDR3aa: CASSGPKRGLNTGELFF
j_gene: TRBJ2-2
d_gene: TRBD2
v_gene: TRBV6-1

CDR3aa: CASSLNRDRGGYTF
j_gene: TRBJ1-2
d_gene: TRBD1
v_gene: TRBV7-3

CDR3aa: CASSRRSATSRSRTDTQYF
j_gene: TRBJ2-3
d_gene: -
v_gene: TRBV3-1/TRBV3-2

CDR3aa: CASSQDQGQKYYGYTF
j_gene: TRBJ1-2
d_gene: TRBD1
v_gene: TRBV3-1/TRBV3-2

CDR3aa: CASSYGRTGAEQYF
j_gene: TRBJ2-7
d_gene: TRBD1
v_gene: TRBV6-2/TRBV6-3

CDR3aa: CASSLLGGVNTDTQYF
j_gene: TRBJ2-3
d_gene: -
v_gene: TRBV11-3

CDR3aa: CASSPRQGANTEAFF
j_gene: TRBJ1-1
d_gene: TRBD1
v_gene: TRBV18

CDR3aa: CASSQTAAPNEKLFF
j_gene: TRBJ1-4
d_gene: -
v_gene: TRBV4-2

CDR3aa: CASSLSATGGGEAFF
j_gene: TRBJ1-1
d_gene: TRBD1
v_gene: TRBV7-9

CDR3aa: CASSIGTNQPQHF
j_gene: TRBJ1-5
d_gene: -
v_gene: TRBV11-2

CDR3aa: CASSWWTGWEAEAFF
j_gene: TRBJ1-1
d_gene: TRBD1
v_gene: TRBV5-6

CDR3aa: CASSEIQGMQETQYF
j_gene: TRBJ2-5
d_gene: TRBD1
v_gene: TRBV6-2/TRBV6-3